The rows below give T cell receptor beta chains drawn from one sample of a study of T-cell reconstitution after alpha-beta-depleted transplantation in children. MiXCR, run by TCRdb on the PCR reads, gives a single entry per CDR3 protein. In the table there are around 490,000 distinct CDR3 sequences, approximately 10% of which are singletons. Sequenced here: PBMCs, mostly from graft donor cells, sampled 180 days after TCRalphabeta/CD19-depleted stem cell transplant. Source of these receptors: a female patient between 2 and 15 years old who had a stem cell transplant for aplastic anemia, so the T cells may come from the graft donor. CDR3s include the opening cysteine and the closing phenylalanine or tryptophan. The D gene is left open where the match is weak. Not every row has a clone size; where given, it reads once, few, many or a size class.

D gene	V gene	J gene	clone size	CDR3 DNA	CDR3 protein
.	TRBV21-1	TRBJ1-1	.	TGTGCCAGCAGCAAGGGGACAGGGGCAGGAAACACTGAAGCTTTCTTT	CASSKGTGAGNTEAFF
TRBD1	TRBV27	TRBJ1-2	once	TGTGCCAGCAGTACCATGGACAGGCCCCTAAGCTTCTCTGGCTACACCTTC	CASSTMDRPLSFSGYTF
TRBD2	TRBV14	TRBJ2-5	few	TGTGCCAGCAGCCCCGGTTTACCGGGACTAGCGAGCCAAGAGACCCAGTACTTC	CASSPGLPGLASQETQYF
.	TRBV20-1	TRBJ1-2	.	TGCAGTGCTAGAGAACAGGGAGCTAACTATGGCTACACCTTC	CSAREQGANYGYTF
.	TRBV7-2	TRBJ2-1	few	TGTGCCAGCAGCTTAGCCTGGCAGCCCAATGAGCAGTTCTTC	CASSLAWQPNEQFF
.	TRBV28	TRBJ2-5	many	TGTGCCAGCAGTTTCCCCCTAGTAGAAGAGACCCAGTACTTC	CASSFPLVEETQYF
TRBD2	TRBV6-2/TRBV6-3	TRBJ2-2	many	TGTGCCAGCAGTTTCTTGCCGGGACTAGCGGGGAGGAACACCGGGGAGCTGTTTTTT	CASSFLPGLAGRNTGELFF
TRBD1	TRBV5-5	TRBJ2-7	few	TGTGCCAGCAGCTCGGGACAGAACTACGAGCAGTACTTC	CASSSGQNYEQYF
.	TRBV12-3/TRBV12-4	TRBJ2-1	few	TGTGCCAGCGGACGGGATAACAATGAGCAGTTCTTC	CASGRDNNEQFF
.	TRBV18	TRBJ2-1	few	TGTGCCAGCTCACCGCCCCAGGATGAGCAGTTCTTC	CASSPPQDEQFF